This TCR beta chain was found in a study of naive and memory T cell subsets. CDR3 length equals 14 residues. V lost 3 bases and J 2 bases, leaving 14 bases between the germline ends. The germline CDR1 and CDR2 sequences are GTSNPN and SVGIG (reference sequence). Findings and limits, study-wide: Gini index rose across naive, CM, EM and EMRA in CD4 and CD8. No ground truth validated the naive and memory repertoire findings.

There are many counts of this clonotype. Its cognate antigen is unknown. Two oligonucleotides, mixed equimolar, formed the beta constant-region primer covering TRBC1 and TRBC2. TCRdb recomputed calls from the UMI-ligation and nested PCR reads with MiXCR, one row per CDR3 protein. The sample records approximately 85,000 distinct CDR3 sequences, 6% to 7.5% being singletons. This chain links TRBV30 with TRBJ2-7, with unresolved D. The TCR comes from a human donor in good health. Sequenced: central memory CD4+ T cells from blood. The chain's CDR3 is CAWSGKAWTYEQYF. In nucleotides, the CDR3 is TGTGCCTGGAGCGGCAAGGCATGGACCTACGAGCAGTACTTC.